Shown below are 11 T cell receptor beta chains from a single sample sequenced in a study of shared clonotypes between healthy human individuals. Naive CD8 isolation took CD45RO-negative cells positively selected for CCR7 and excluded terminally differentiated effector memory CD45RA+ cells. Using immunoSEQ multiplex PCR, the repertoire was profiled, and TCRdb retains in-frame clones only, with some absent. The table shows hundreds of thousands of clones, with about 96% occurring only once. Sequencing input: naive CD8+ T cells sorted from blood. The receptors shown here come from a woman younger than 45 in good health.

The rearrangement uses TRBV4-1 and TRBJ2-5, with 8 nucleotides matching TRBD2. TRBJ2-7 matches the DNA end more closely, so the J call is doubtful. Germline lookup yields CDR1 MGHRA and CDR2 YSYEKL. The length of the CDR3 is 16 residues. The CDR3 spells CASSQDGRAEGNEQYF. CDR3 in DNA: TGCGCCAGCAGCCAAGACGGGAGGGCCGAGGGGAACGAGCAGTACTTC.

The rearrangement joins TRBV19 to TRBJ2-3, with 10 bases lining up with TRBD1. Germline V gene data show CDR1 as LNHDA and CDR2 as SQIVND (reference sequence). The CDR3 consists of 16 residues. V shed 5 bases and J 6 bases; nucleotides not matched to a gene: 11. As DNA, the CDR3 is TGTGCCAGTAGTCCCCTGGGACAGGGGCGATGGGATACGCAGTATTTT. This encodes CASSPLGQGRWDTQYF.

The chain combines TRBV6-5 with TRBJ2-3; tentatively, D is TRBD2 (6 bases). V was pared by 2 bases and J by 6 bases, with 9 bases between. The CDR3 contains 13 residues. Germline V gene lookup returns CDR1 MNHEY and CDR2 SVGAGI. The CDR3 DNA is TGTGCCAGCAGTTACGGGGCGGGGGATACGCAGTATTTT. This sequence encodes CASSYGAGDTQYF.

On this clone: The sample has other DNA sequences that encode this CDR3 too. The chain is built from TRBV27 and TRBJ2-7, with 8 bases fitting TRBD1. The V gene end was trimmed by 3 bases and the J gene end by 3 bases; junction bases not matched to a gene: 1. CDR1 and CDR2 (germline): MNHEY, SMNVEV (reference sequence). The CDR3 length is 13 residues. This CDR3 is CASSLGQDYEQYF. DNA of the CDR3: TGTGCCAGCAGTTTGGGACAGGACTACGAGCAGTACTTC.

The CDR3 nucleotides are TGTGCCAGCAGCGCGGTAGCGGGAGAGGAGATCGACGAGCAGTACTTC. It encodes CASSAVAGEEIDEQYF. J is TRBJ2-7 and V is TRBV28; TRBD2 aligns across 9 bases. The CDR3 length is 16 residues. CDR1 is MDHEN and CDR2 is SYDVKM in the germline V gene. Trimming cost V 6 bases and J 5 bases; bases outside gene matches: 14.

This chain links TRBV29-1 with TRBJ2-1; D uncertain. The CDR3 extends over 11 amino acids. V lost 4 bases to trimming and J lost 5 bases, with 6 bases between them. Germline CDR1 SQVTM, CDR2 ANQGSEA. CDR3 sequence: CSVALDNEQFF. In DNA form, the CDR3 reads TGCAGCGTTGCTCTGGACAATGAGCAGTTCTTC.

With regard to this clone: The same CDR3 also results from other DNA sequences found in this sample. The rearrangement joins TRBV19 to TRBJ2-7; D may match TRBD1 or TRBD2 (5 bases each). Trimming stripped 1 base from V and 3 bases from J, with 10 bases between. The germline V gene encodes CDR1 LNHDA and CDR2 SQIVND (reference sequence). This CDR3 has 14 residues. Here the CDR3 reads CASSIGFGGYEQYF. CDR3 coding DNA: TGTGCCAGTAGTATAGGCTTTGGGGGCTACGAGCAGTACTTC.

The CDR3 DNA sequence: TGTGCCACCAGCGTCGGGAGGGTAACCTACGAGCAGTACTTC. Translation: CATSVGRVTYEQYF. The gene calls are TRBV15 and TRBJ2-7; 8 bases match TRBD2. With 5 bases clipped from V and 2 bases from J, the junction kept 5 bases outside the gene matches. CDR3 size: 14 residues. The germline gives CDR1 LNHNV, CDR2 YYDKDF (reference sequence).

The chain combines TRBV5-1 with TRBJ2-7; 9 bases are shared with TRBD2. The CDR3 totals 15 residues. The V and J ends lost 1 base and 0 bases, in that order; junction bases with no gene match: 2. Looked up from germline, CDR1 is SGHRS and CDR2 is YFSETQ. This CDR3 reads CASSLKAGGSYEQYF. CDR3 nucleotides: TGCGCCAGCAGCTTGAAAGCGGGAGGCTCCTACGAGCAGTACTTC.

The chain joins TRBV15 to TRBJ2-1; a possible D gene is TRBD1 (5 bases). The CDR3 runs to 16 residues. The germline gives CDR1 LNHNV, CDR2 YYDKDF (reference sequence). Trimming removed 6 bases from V and 0 bases from J, with 15 bases in between. CDR3 nucleotide sequence: TGTGCCACCAGAACCATAACAGGAATCTCCTACAATGAGCAGTTCTTC. It is translated as CATRTITGISYNEQFF.

The genes are TRBV19 and TRBJ2-5, with 8 bases that match TRBD1. The DNA end favors TRBJ2-7, so the J call may be wrong. Germline lookup yields CDR1 LNHDA and CDR2 SQIVND (reference sequence). The CDR3 totals 15 residues. The CDR3 coding sequence is TGTGCCAGTAGTGTCACAGGGGGATCTTTCCACGAGCAGTACTTC. Translated: CASSVTGGSFHEQYF.